The T cell receptor beta chain described here comes from a study of OX40 agonist ivuxolimab in advanced cancers. In terms of the full investigation: Ivuxolimab was a fully human IgG2 agonistic monoclonal antibody targeting the costimulatory receptor OX40 (CD134). Intravenous ivuxolimab was administered to patients every 2 weeks at six dose levels: 0.01, 0.1, 0.3, 1.5, 3 and 10 mg/kg. The dose-escalation cohort was about 83% male with a mean age of about 54 years, ranging from roughly 20 to 80. Partial responses occurred in three dose-escalation patients: two with cutaneous melanoma and one with hepatocellular carcinoma. Peripheral TCRbeta sequencing was intended to test whether TCR sequence diversity was altered and clonal T-cell expansion was caused by ivuxolimab. The paper describes the monotherapy dose-escalation part (N of about 54 patients) of the phase I trial of ivuxolimab. Prior anti-PD-1, anti-PD-L1 or anti-CTLA-4 therapy was permitted, and approximately 42% of dose-escalation patients had received checkpoint inhibitors. Among the roughly 52 dose-escalation patients, about 20 had hepatocellular carcinoma, about 15 melanoma, 9 renal cell carcinoma and 9 head and neck cancer. Points the paper makes about the study in general: In partial responders in the 0.1-3.0 mg/kg groups, normalized peripheral clonal expansion was found to be among the lowest, especially among CD8+ T cells. At doses of 0.1 to 3.0 mg/kg, clonal expansion of both CD4+ and CD8+ T cells in blood was seen between baseline and week 6. After ivuxolimab, CD8+ T cells had more expanded clones than CD4+ T cells on average. Low levels of normalized T-cell clonal expansion were also seen in some nonresponding patients. Antigen specificity was not determined for the clonally expanded peripheral T cells.

V drops 8 bases and J drops 3 bases, leaving 14 bases in between. Including cysteine and phenylalanine, the CDR3 has 14 amino acids. Left in the record is the CDR3 DNA by itself, 42 bases read in frame from the first base. Reading the germline V gene (reference sequence) gives CDR1 LNHDA and CDR2 SQIVND. Comment on this clone: Its antigen is still unknown. No base quality values were provided; no much bigger clone lies one nucleotide off.

To sequence the TCRbeta CDR3 region, genomic DNA was isolated from the sorted cells. The immunoSEQ Assay was used to sequence the TCRbeta CDR3 regions. Entries here come from immuneACCESS through TCRdb and include only in-frame sequences with V and J called. Some clones fail to appear in such tables; in the studies checked, an unresolved V gene covers under half of the shortfall, and the cause of the remainder is unknown. The sample data list some 62,000 clones, and under 95% of these were observed just once. The biggest ten clones account for 12% of the sample. The trial excluded patients who had a history of autoimmune disease or were on systemic immunosuppression. Peripheral blood for TCR sequencing was collected from all dose cohorts at baseline, on cycle 4 day 1, and on cycle 7 day 1. The samples were drawn from a first-in-human, open-label, multicenter phase I dose-escalation trial of ivuxolimab. Adults with locally advanced or metastatic melanoma, renal cell, hepatocellular, or head and neck squamous cell carcinoma were enrolled in the trial. Before TCR sequencing, CD4+ and CD8+ T cells were separately sorted from peripheral blood.

This specimen was CD4+ or CD8+ T cells sorted from blood, taken in a trial of the OX40 agonist ivuxolimab. This receptor was taken from an adult with an advanced solid tumor such as melanoma, head and neck, liver or kidney cancer. The rearranged chain carries TRBV19 and TRBJ1-5; TRBD1 could be the D gene, as 5 bases match. The sequenced DNA is TGTGCCAGTCATGGGGCCTTCTCCAATCAGCCCCAGCATTTT. This translates into CASHGAFSNQPQHF.